Listed here are 8 T cell receptor beta chains from one sample, sequenced in a study of technical replicates of blood from a few donors. Data came from immunoSEQ multiplex PCR; TCRdb stores just in-frame clones and leaves some out. This repertoire shows fewer than 65,000 clones, approximately 87% found once; its top ten account for around 4.9%. The specimen sequenced was PBMCs. The receptors shown here come from a human donor in good health. Some clones in this sample may be carry-over from other donors' samples.

V usage is TRBV19 and J usage is TRBJ2-5; 7 nucleotides align to TRBD2. Germline assignment: CDR1 LNHDA and CDR2 SQIVND (reference sequence). The CDR3 runs to 13 residues. J was trimmed by 10 bases and V by 10 bases; bases with no gene match: 15. CDR3 sequence reads: CATATWGDYRQYF. DNA of the CDR3: TGTGCCACAGCGACCTGGGGGGACTACCGCCAGTACTTC.

The V gene is TRBV30, the J gene TRBJ2-2, with 9 bases that match TRBD2. V was clipped by 2 bases and J by 4 bases; unmatched bases: 2. The CDR3 has 14 amino acids. Germline-derived CDR1 and CDR2 are GTSNPN and SVGIG (reference sequence). CDR3 in DNA: TGTGCCTGGAGTTTACTAGCGGGCACCGGGGAGCTGTTTTTT. Residues: CAWSLLAGTGELFF.

The rearrangement joins TRBV27 to TRBJ1-1, with TRBD1 matching over 8 bases. Trimming removed 6 bases from V and 7 bases from J; junction bases left unmatched: 10. The CDR3 runs 14 residues. Germline V gene lookup returns CDR1 MNHEY and CDR2 SMNVEV (reference sequence). The CDR3 coding sequence is TGTGCCAGCAGCCGGCGGACAGGGCAATTTGAAGCTTTCTTT. As protein: CASSRRTGQFEAFF.

The CDR3 bases are TGTGCCAGCAGTGGAGGAGGGACGACCTACGAGCAGTACTTC. Translation: CASSGGGTTYEQYF. This sequence joins TRBV5-4 and TRBJ2-7; a possible D gene is TRBD2 (6 bases). Germline CDR1 SGHNT, CDR2 YYREEE (reference sequence). The V and J ends lost 5 bases and 2 bases respectively, with 14 bases between them. The CDR3 contains 14 residues.

In the case of this clone: This sample also contains other DNA sequences that code for the same CDR3. The chain uses TRBV9 and TRBJ2-5; 9 positions match TRBD1. V gave up 0 bases and J gave up 5 bases; unmatched junction bases: 8. The CDR3 extends over 16 amino acids. Germline lookup yields CDR1 SGDLS and CDR2 YYNGEE. The CDR3 nucleotides read TGTGCCAGCAGCGTAGAGGGACAGGGATTCGAGGAGACCCAGTACTTC. This encodes CASSVEGQGFEETQYF.

This clone was counted a few times. The rearrangement uses TRBV19 and TRBJ2-1; 8 nucleotides align to TRBD2. The germline V gene has CDR1 LNHDA and CDR2 SQIVND (reference sequence). The CDR3 is made up of 14 amino acids. The junction had 12 bases not matched to a gene; V was cut back by 7 bases and J by 10 bases. The CDR3 sequence is CASKSGLAGEEQFF. CDR3 nucleotides: TGTGCCAGTAAAAGCGGGCTAGCGGGCGAAGAGCAGTTCTTC.

The chain recombines TRBV11-1 with TRBJ2-7, with TRBD2 as a possible D gene (5 bases). The CDR3 loop spans 13 amino acids. Germline CDR1 reads SGHAT; CDR2 reads FQDESV (reference sequence). V was cut by 0 bases and J by 6 bases, with 9 bases left in between. The DNA for the CDR3 is TGTGCCAGCAGCTTAGCGGGAGATGGCGAGCAGTACTTC. It encodes CASSLAGDGEQYF.

CDR3 DNA sequence: TGTGCCAGCAGCCATAGAATAGGGGACAATAATGAAAAACTGTTTTTT. This sequence encodes CASSHRIGDNNEKLFF. The rearrangement joins TRBV14 to TRBJ1-4; D possibly corresponds to TRBD1 (6 bases). In germline, CDR1 is SGHDN, CDR2 FVKESK. This CDR3 has 16 residues. The V gene lost 3 bases and the J gene lost 4 bases, with 15 bases spanning the gap.